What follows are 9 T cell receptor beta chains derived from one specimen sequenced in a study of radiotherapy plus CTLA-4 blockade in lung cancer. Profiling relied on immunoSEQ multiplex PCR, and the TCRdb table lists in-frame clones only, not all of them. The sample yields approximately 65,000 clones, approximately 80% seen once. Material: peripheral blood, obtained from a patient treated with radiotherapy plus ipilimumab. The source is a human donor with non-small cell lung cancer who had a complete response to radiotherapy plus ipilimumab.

CDR3: CASSWGPGYNEQFF. CDR3 bases: TGTGCCAGCAGTTGGGGCCCGGGGTACAATGAGCAGTTCTTC. The V call is TRBV6-5, the J call TRBJ2-1; D tentatively reads TRBD1 or TRBD2 (5 bases each). Germline V gene sequence: CDR1 MNHEY, CDR2 SVGAGI. The CDR3 consists of 14 residues. Trimming pared 4 bases from V and 4 bases from J, leaving 11 bases between.

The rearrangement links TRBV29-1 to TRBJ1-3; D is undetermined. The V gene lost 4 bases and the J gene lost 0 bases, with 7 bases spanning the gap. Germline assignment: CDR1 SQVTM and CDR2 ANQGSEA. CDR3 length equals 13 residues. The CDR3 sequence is CSVAWVSGNTIYF. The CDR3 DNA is TGCAGCGTTGCGTGGGTCTCTGGAAACACCATATATTTT.

The CDR3 DNA is TGTGCCAGCAGTCCCAGGGAGGGGGAGACCCAGTACTTC. This gives the protein CASSPREGETQYF. The chain is built from TRBV27 and TRBJ2-5; 7 nucleotides align to TRBD2. The CDR3 spans 13 residues. V was pared by 5 bases and J by 5 bases, with 5 bases of the junction left unmatched. Germline CDR1 MNHEY, CDR2 SMNVEV (reference sequence).

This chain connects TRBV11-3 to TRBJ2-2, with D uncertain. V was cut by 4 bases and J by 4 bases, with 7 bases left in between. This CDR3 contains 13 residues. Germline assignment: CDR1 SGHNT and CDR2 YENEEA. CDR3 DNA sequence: TGTGCCAGCAGCTCAGACTTCACCGGGGAGCTGTTTTTT. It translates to CASSSDFTGELFF.

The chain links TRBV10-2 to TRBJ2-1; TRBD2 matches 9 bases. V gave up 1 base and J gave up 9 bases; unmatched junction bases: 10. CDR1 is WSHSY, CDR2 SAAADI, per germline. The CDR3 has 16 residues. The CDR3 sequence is CASSELSGRWLGEQFF. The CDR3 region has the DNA TGCGCCAGCAGTGAGTTAAGCGGGAGGTGGTTAGGTGAGCAGTTCTTC.

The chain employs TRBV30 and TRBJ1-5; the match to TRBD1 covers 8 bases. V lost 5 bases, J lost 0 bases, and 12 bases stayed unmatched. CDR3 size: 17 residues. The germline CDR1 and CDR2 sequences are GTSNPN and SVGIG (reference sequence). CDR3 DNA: TGTGCCTGGGCTCGGGACAGGACATCGGTTAGCAATCAGCCCCAGCATTTT. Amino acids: CAWARDRTSVSNQPQHF. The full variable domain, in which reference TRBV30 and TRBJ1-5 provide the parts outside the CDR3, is SQTIHQWPATLVQPVGSPLSLECTVEGTSNPNLYWYRQAAGRGLQLLFYSVGIGQISSEVPQNLSASRPQDRQFILSSKKLLLSDSGFYLCAWARDRTSVSNQPQHFGDGTRLSIL.

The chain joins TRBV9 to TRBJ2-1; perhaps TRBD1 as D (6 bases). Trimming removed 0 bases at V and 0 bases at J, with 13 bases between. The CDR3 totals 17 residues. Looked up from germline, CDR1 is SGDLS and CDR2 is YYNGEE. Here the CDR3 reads CASSVDDRWSSYNEQFF. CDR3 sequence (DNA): TGTGCCAGCAGCGTAGACGACAGGTGGAGCTCCTACAATGAGCAGTTCTTC.

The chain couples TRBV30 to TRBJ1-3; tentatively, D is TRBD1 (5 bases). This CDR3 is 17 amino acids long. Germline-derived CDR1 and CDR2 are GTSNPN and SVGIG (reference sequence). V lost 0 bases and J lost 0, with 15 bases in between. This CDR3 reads CAWSVRRFQGSGNTIYF. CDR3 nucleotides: TGTGCCTGGAGTGTACGTCGTTTCCAGGGCTCTGGAAACACCATATATTTT.

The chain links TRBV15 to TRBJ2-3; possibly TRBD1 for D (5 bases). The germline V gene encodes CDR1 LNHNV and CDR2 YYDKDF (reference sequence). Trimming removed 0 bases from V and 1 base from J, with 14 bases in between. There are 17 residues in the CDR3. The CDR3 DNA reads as TGTGCCACCAGCAGAGATGCGCCAGGGTGGGGCACAGATACGCAGTATTTT. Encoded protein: CATSRDAPGWGTDTQYF.